This record looks at one TCR beta chain sequence and its context. The antigen remains undetermined. Constant-region reverse primers amplified full-length variable regions, followed by semi-nested Nested Universal Primer A PCR. TCRdb re-derived calls from the 5' RACE reads in MiXCR, one entry per CDR3 protein. The sample has around 44,000 distinct CDR3 sequences, about 20% seen once. Study-level results: Greatest tumor Treg TCR overlap was with tumor naive CD4+ cells. Tumor memory CD4+ T cell TCR gene usage was found to cluster with blood and lymph node memory CD4+ cells and with lymph node naive CD4+ cells. The larger cohort examined one V-J beta rearrangement, not whole repertoires.

Treg sorting used a CD4+CD25+CD127-/low gate. Between the trimmed V and J ends, which lost 5 bases and 5 bases, there was a span of 18 bases. This CDR3 region has 15 residues. Sequencing was performed on Tregs sorted from blood. V and J are TRBV12-3 or TRBV12-4 and TRBJ1-2; D not certain. The sequence derives from a female donor with breast cancer. The chain's CDR3 is CASSHRRREPYGYTF. The CDR3 coding sequence is TGTGCCAGCAGTCACCGACGGCGAGAACCTTATGGCTACACCTTC.